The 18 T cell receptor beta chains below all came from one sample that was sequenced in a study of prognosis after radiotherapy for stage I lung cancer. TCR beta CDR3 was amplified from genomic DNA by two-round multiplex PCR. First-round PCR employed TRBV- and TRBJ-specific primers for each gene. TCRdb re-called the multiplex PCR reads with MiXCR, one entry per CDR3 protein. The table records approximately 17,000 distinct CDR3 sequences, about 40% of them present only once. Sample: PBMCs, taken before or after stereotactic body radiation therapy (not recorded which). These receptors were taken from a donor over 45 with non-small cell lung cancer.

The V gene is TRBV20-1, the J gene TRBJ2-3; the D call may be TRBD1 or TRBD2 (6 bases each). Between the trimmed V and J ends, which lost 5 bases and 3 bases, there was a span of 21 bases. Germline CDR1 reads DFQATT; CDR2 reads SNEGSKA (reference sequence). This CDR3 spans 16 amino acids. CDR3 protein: CSASGLTRGATDTQYF. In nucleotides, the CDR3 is TGCAGTGCTTCCGGGCTTACTAGGGGGGCTACAGATACGCAGTATTTT.

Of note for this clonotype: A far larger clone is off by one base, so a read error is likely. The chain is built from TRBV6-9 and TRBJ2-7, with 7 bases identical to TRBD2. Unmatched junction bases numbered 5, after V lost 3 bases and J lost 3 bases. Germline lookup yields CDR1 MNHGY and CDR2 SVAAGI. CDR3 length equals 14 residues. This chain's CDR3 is CASSYRTSGYEQYF. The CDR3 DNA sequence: TGTGCCAGCAGTTACCGGACTAGTGGCTACGAGCAGTACTTC.

The CDR3 is CASSQHRGGGNTEAFF. The CDR3 DNA sequence: TGTGCCAGCAGCCAACATCGCGGGGGTGGTAACACTGAAGCTTTCTTT. The rearrangement uses TRBV4-2 and TRBJ1-1; a weak D match, TRBD1 (5 bases). The CDR3 spans 16 residues. V dropped 2 bases and J dropped 2 bases, with 15 bases sitting between them. Germline lookup yields CDR1 LGHNA and CDR2 YNFKEQ.

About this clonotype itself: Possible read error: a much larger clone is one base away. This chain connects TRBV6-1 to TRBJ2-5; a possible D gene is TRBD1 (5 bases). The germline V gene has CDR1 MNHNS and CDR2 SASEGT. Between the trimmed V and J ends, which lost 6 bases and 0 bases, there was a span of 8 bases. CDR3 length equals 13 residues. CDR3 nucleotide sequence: TGTGCCAGCAGCAGACAGAACCAAGAGACCCAGTACTTC. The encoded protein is CASSRQNQETQYF.

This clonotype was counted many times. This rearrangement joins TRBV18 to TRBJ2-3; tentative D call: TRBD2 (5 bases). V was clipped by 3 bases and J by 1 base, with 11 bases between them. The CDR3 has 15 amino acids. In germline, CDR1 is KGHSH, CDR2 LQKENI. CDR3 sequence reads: CASSPSRGGTDTQYF. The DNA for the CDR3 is TGTGCCAGCTCACCCTCCCGGGGTGGCACAGATACGCAGTATTTT.

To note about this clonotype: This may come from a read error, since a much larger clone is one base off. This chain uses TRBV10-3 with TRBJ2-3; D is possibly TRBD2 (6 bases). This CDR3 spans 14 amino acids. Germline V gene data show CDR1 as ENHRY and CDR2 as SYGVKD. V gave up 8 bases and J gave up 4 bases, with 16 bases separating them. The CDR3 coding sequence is TGTGCCATCTCCCCGGGAGTGCCTTCAGATACGCAGTATTTT. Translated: CAISPGVPSDTQYF.

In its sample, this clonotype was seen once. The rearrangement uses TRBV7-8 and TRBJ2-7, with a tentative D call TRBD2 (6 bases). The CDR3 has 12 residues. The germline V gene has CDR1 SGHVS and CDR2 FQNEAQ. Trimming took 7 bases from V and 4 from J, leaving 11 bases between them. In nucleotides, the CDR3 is TGTGCCAGCACCGGGACTGTTTACGAGCAGTACTTC. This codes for CASTGTVYEQYF.

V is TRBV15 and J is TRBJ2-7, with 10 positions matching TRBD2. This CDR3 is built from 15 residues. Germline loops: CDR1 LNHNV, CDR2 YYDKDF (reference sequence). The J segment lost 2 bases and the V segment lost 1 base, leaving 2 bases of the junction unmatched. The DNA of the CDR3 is TGTGCCACCAGCAGAGGAGCGGGAGGGCCCTACGAGCAGTACTTC. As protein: CATSRGAGGPYEQYF.

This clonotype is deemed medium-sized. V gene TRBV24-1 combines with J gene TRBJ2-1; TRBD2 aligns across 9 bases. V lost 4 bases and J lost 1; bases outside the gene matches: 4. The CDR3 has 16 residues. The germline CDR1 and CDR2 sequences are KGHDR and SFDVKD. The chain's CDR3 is CATSDAGGASYNEQFF. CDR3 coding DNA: TGTGCCACCAGTGACGCGGGGGGGGCGTCCTACAATGAGCAGTTCTTC.

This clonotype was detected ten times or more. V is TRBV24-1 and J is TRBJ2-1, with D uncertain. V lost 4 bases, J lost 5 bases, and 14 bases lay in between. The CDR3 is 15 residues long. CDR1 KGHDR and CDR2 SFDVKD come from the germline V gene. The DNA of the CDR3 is TGTGCCACCAGTGACGGTGCGGTAGCAGACAATGAGCAGTTCTTC. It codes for CATSDGAVADNEQFF.

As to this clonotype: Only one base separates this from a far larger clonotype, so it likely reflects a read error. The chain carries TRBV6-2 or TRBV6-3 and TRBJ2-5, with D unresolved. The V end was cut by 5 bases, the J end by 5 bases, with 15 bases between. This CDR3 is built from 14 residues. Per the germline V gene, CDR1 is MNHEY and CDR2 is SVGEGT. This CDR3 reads CASSKSSPRETQYF. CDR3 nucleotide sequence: TGTGCCAGCAGTAAAAGTTCTCCCAGGGAGACCCAGTACTTC.

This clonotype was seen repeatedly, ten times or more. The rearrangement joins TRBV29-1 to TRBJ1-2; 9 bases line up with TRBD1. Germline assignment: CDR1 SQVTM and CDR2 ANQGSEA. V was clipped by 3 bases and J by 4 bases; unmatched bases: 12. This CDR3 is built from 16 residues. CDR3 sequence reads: CSVDGQGNSGTYGYTF. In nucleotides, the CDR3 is TGCAGCGTTGATGGACAGGGGAATAGCGGTACCTATGGCTACACCTTC.

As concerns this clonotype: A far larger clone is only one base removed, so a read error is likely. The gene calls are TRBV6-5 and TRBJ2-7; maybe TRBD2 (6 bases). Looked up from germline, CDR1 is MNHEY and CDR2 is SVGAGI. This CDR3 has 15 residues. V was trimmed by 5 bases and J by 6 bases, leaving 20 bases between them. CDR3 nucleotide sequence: TGTGCCAGCAGTCATACCGTGACTAGAGGGCCCGAGCAGTACTTC. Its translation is CASSHTVTRGPEQYF.

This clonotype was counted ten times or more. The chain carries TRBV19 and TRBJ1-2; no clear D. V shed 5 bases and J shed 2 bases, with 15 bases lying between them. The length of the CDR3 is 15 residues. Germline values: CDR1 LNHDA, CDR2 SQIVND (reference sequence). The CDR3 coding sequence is TGTGCCAGTAGTGAAAGTTGGACCGCGAACTATGGCTACACCTTC. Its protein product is CASSESWTANYGYTF. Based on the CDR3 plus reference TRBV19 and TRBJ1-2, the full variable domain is DGGITQSPKYLFRKEGQNVTLSCEQNLNHDAMYWYRQDPGQGLRLIYYSQIVNDFQKGDIAEGYSVSREKKESFPLTVTSAQKNPTAFYLCASSESWTANYGYTFGSGTRLTVV.

CDR3: CASSPTTGIEAFF. Written as DNA, the CDR3 is TGTGCCAGCTCACCAACCACAGGGATTGAAGCTTTCTTT. This chain connects TRBV18 to TRBJ1-1, with a weak D call TRBD1 (6 bases). The CDR3 runs 13 residues. The V and J ends lost 2 bases and 7 bases respectively, with 11 bases between them. CDR1 is KGHSH and CDR2 is LQKENI in the germline V gene.

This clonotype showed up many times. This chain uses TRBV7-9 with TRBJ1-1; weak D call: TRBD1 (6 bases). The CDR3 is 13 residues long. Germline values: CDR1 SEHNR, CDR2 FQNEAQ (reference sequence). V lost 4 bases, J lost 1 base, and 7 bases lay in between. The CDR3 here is CASSSGQNTEAFF. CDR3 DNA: TGTGCCAGCAGCTCGGGACAGAACACTGAAGCTTTCTTT.

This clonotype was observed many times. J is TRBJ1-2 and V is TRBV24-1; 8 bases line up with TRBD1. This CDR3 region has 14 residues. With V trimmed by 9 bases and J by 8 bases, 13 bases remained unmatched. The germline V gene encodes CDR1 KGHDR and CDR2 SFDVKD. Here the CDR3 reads CATSDTGGIRGYTF. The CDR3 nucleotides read TGTGCCACCTCTGACACAGGGGGTATTCGAGGCTACACCTTC.

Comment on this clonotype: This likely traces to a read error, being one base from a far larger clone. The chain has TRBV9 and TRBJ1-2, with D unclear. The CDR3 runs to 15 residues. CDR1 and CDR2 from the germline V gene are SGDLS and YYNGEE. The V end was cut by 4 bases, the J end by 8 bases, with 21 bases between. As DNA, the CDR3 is TGTGCCAGCAGCTTAGCTTGGACTGACCTTGAGGGCTACACCTTC. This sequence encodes CASSLAWTDLEGYTF.